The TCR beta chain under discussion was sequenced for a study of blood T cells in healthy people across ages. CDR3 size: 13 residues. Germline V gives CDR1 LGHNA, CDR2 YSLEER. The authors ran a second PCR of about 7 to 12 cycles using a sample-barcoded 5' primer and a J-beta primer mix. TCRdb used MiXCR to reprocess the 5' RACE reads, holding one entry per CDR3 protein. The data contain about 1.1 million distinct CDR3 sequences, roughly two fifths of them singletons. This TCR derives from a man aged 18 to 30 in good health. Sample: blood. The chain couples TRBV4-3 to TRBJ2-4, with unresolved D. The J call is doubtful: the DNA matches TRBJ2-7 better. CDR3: CASSQDGVNEQYF. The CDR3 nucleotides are TGCGCCAGCAGCCAAGATGGAGTTAACGAGCAGTACTTC.